Below, one T cell receptor beta chain is given with its context. Antigen: not known. This sample is drawn from a study of T cell repertoires in ileal Crohn's disease. Overall study: At surgery, roughly 35% of patients smoked, with median disease duration 7.9 years. Study-wide findings and caveats: Clonal expansions were more frequent in active smokers than non-smokers at surgery.

Looked up from germline, CDR1 is SNHLY and CDR2 is FYNNEI. The CDR3 sequence is 14 residues long. V lost 3 bases, J lost 7 bases, and 8 bases stayed unmatched. Regarding time point: neoterminal ileum biopsy at postoperative endoscopy, about 6 months after surgery. TCRdb's copy holds only in-frame clones and misses some; the assay was immunoSEQ multiplex PCR. The sample carries roughly 17,000 clones, around 70% recorded once. The material sequenced was ileal tissue. The clonotype was recovered from an adult with Crohn's disease. The chain has TRBV2 and TRBJ2-7; the match to TRBD1 covers 8 bases. The DNA of the CDR3 is TGTGCCAGCAGTGAGCAGGGGGCGAAGGGGGAGCAGTACTTC. Amino acid sequence: CASSEQGAKGEQYF.